The 23 T cell receptor beta chains reported below all come from one sample, sequenced in a study of blood T cell repertoires in COVID-19. Profiled with immunoSEQ multiplex PCR; TCRdb holds only in-frame clones, not every one. The sample has hundreds of thousands of clones; around 85% are singletons. The source material was PBMCs or T cells enriched from blood (not recorded which). The source of these receptors is a man aged 35 to 55 who had recovered from COVID-19.

This chain connects TRBV7-2 to TRBJ2-7; possibly TRBD1 for D (6 bases). Trimming removed 2 bases at V and 4 bases at J, with 12 bases between. Per the germline V gene, CDR1 is SGHTA and CDR2 is FQGNSA. The CDR3 loop spans 14 amino acids. CDR3 amino acids: CASSLMQGPYEQYF. Written as DNA, the CDR3 is TGTGCCAGCAGCTTAATGCAGGGGCCGTACGAGCAGTACTTC.

The chain uses TRBV3-1 (or the pseudogene TRBV3-2) and TRBJ2-3, with TRBD2 matching over 11 bases. Germline V gene data show CDR1 as LGHDT and CDR2 as YNNKEL (reference sequence). This CDR3 has 18 amino acids. J gave up 7 bases and V 4 bases, and 16 bases lay outside the gene matches. CDR3 sequence (DNA): TGTGCCAGCAGCCCCAAGGGACTAGCGGAGATACGCACGAATACGCAGTATTTT. It translates to CASSPKGLAEIRTNTQYF.

The chain carries TRBV5-4 and TRBJ2-3; 7 bases map to TRBD2. This CDR3 has 15 amino acids. Germline CDR1 reads SGHNT; CDR2 reads YYREEE (reference sequence). Germline trimming cut 0 bases from V and 3 bases from J; bases unmatched to any gene: 4. CDR3: CASSLERTRTDTQYF. The CDR3 DNA sequence: TGTGCCAGCAGCTTGGAACGGACTAGAACAGATACGCAGTATTTT. The full variable domain, its missing parts supplied by reference TRBV5-4 and TRBJ2-3, is ETGVTQSPTHLIKTRGQQVTLRCSSQSGHNTVSWYQQALGQGPQFIFQYYREEENGRGNFPPRFSGLQFPNYSSELNVNALELDDSALYLCASSLERTRTDTQYFGPGTRLTVL.

The rearrangement links TRBV7-9 to TRBJ2-3; maybe TRBD2 (5 bases). The germline CDR1 and CDR2 sequences are SEHNR and FQNEAQ (reference sequence). This CDR3 comprises 14 residues. The V end was cut by 11 bases, the J end by 2 bases, with 17 bases between. The chain's CDR3 is CALSLVALTDTQYF. CDR3 DNA: TGTGCCCTAAGCTTAGTAGCGCTCACAGATACGCAGTATTTT.

The V call is TRBV5-1, the J call TRBJ1-1; TRBD1 is a possible D gene (6 bases). V lost 4 bases and J lost 3, with 19 bases in between. CDR1 and CDR2 (germline): SGHRS, YFSETQ. The CDR3 is 16 amino acids. The CDR3 protein is CASSPGPGVAYTEAFF. The CDR3 bases are TGCGCCAGCAGCCCGGGCCCAGGGGTGGCGTACACTGAAGCTTTCTTT.

The chain links TRBV12-3 or TRBV12-4 to TRBJ2-2; D unresolved. The V end lost 3 bases, the J end lost 6 bases, and 5 bases lay between the germline ends. The length of the CDR3 is 12 residues. The CDR3 reads CASSFHPGELFF. The CDR3 region has the DNA TGTGCCAGCAGTTTTCATCCCGGGGAGCTGTTTTTT.

V gene TRBV24-1 combines with J gene TRBJ2-2; 7 bases are a match to TRBD1. The CDR3 sequence is 16 residues long. Germline V gene lookup returns CDR1 KGHDR and CDR2 SFDVKD. V shed 2 bases and J 2 bases; nucleotides not matched to a gene: 4. CDR3 region: CATSDSGTANTGELFF. The CDR3 DNA sequence: TGTGCCACCAGTGATTCCGGGACAGCTAACACCGGGGAGCTGTTTTTT.

The chain recombines TRBV6-1 with TRBJ2-1; no clear D. The germline V gene has CDR1 MNHNS and CDR2 SASEGT. The V end lost 0 bases, the J end lost 5 bases, and 20 bases lay between the germline ends. This CDR3 is built from 18 residues. This chain's CDR3 is CASSEALTITPSDNEQFF. The CDR3 coding sequence is TGTGCCAGCAGTGAAGCGCTTACTATAACCCCATCGGACAATGAGCAGTTCTTC.

V and J are TRBV9 and TRBJ1-1, with 7 bases lining up with TRBD1. With 8 bases clipped from V and 0 bases from J, the junction kept 13 bases outside the gene matches. Germline-derived CDR1 and CDR2 are SGDLS and YYNGEE. This CDR3 region has 16 residues. The CDR3 nucleotides read TGTGCCAGGCCGAAAGGACAGGACCACATGAACACTGAAGCTTTCTTT. It is translated as CARPKGQDHMNTEAFF.

This chain uses TRBV5-4 with TRBJ1-1; D might be TRBD1 (6 bases). The CDR3 loop spans 14 amino acids. V lost 4 bases and J lost 1, with 11 bases in between. The germline V gene encodes CDR1 SGHNT and CDR2 YYREEE (reference sequence). The CDR3 sequence: CASSRQVENTEAFF. The CDR3 DNA reads TGTGCCAGCAGCCGACAGGTGGAGAACACTGAAGCTTTCTTT.

V and J are TRBV20-1 and TRBJ2-7; D is unresolved. The CDR3 length is 14 residues. Germline V gene data show CDR1 as DFQATT and CDR2 as SNEGSKA (reference sequence). The germline V and J ends were trimmed by 3 bases and 5 bases, with 17 bases remaining between them. The CDR3 nucleotides are TGCAGTGCTAGTCGACTTCCTGAACCCGACGAGCAGTACTTC. Its translation is CSASRLPEPDEQYF.

The chain combines TRBV6-5 with TRBJ2-1; TRBD2 matches at 9 bases. The CDR3 runs to 15 residues. Germline trimming cut 8 bases from V and 5 bases from J; bases unmatched to any gene: 10. CDR1 and CDR2 (germline): MNHEY, SVGAGI. This CDR3 reads CASRIRTSANNEQFF. DNA for the CDR3: TGTGCCAGCCGTATTCGGACTAGCGCAAACAATGAGCAGTTCTTC.

The chain uses TRBV18 and TRBJ2-1; 7 nucleotides align to TRBD1. The CDR3 has 14 residues. Germline trimming cut 3 bases from V and 5 bases from J; bases unmatched to any gene: 4. Germline assignment: CDR1 KGHSH and CDR2 LQKENI. CDR3 sequence: CASSPGTDHNEQFF. In nucleotides, the CDR3 is TGTGCCAGCTCACCTGGGACAGATCACAATGAGCAGTTCTTC.

This clone was found a few times. The chain employs TRBV30 and TRBJ2-7; tentatively, D is TRBD2 (5 bases). The CDR3 is made up of 13 amino acids. The V gene lost 1 base and the J gene lost 4 bases, with 11 bases spanning the gap. Germline V gene lookup returns CDR1 GTSNPN and CDR2 SVGIG (reference sequence). Here the CDR3 reads CAWSGELGYEQYF. The CDR3 DNA follows: TGTGCCTGGAGTGGGGAGTTGGGATACGAGCAGTACTTC.

This clone was recorded a few times. The chain is built from TRBV5-5 and TRBJ2-7; TRBD2 is a possible D gene (5 bases). This CDR3 has 13 amino acids. V shed 1 base and J shed 3 bases, with 8 bases lying between them. Germline V gives CDR1 SGHKS, CDR2 YYEKEE (reference sequence). The CDR3 loop is CASSLTGFYEQYF. Written as DNA, the CDR3 is TGTGCCAGCAGCTTGACGGGGTTCTACGAGCAGTACTTC.

The J gene is TRBJ1-1, the V gene TRBV19; TRBD1 is a possible D gene (5 bases). Germline CDR1 reads LNHDA; CDR2 reads SQIVND (reference sequence). This CDR3 spans 14 amino acids. Trimming cost V 6 bases and J 2 bases, with 13 bases left between them. The CDR3 is CASSFQGVNTEAFF. CDR3 bases: TGTGCCAGTAGCTTCCAAGGGGTAAACACTGAAGCTTTCTTT.

The rearrangement joins TRBV2 to TRBJ2-1; 11 nucleotides align to TRBD2. Germline V gene lookup returns CDR1 SNHLY and CDR2 FYNNEI. V shed 2 bases, J shed 7 bases, and the junction held 19 bases outside the gene matches. This CDR3 comprises 20 residues. In DNA, the CDR3 is TGTGCCAGCAGTGAACCAATTACCGGGACTAGCGGCCCCCAGGGGAATGAGCAGTTCTTC. It translates to CASSEPITGTSGPQGNEQFF.

Concerning this clone itself: An end of the junction does not agree with germline; a read error may underlie this. This sequence joins TRBV12-3 or TRBV12-4 and TRBJ2-5; possibly TRBD2 for D (5 bases). The CDR3 has 13 residues. The CDR3 sequence is CASSGNLQGTQYF. CDR3 nucleotide sequence: TGTGCCAGCAGCGGGAACCTCCAAGGGACCCAGTACTTC.

The chain links TRBV30 to TRBJ1-5; TRBD1 agrees at 8 bases. V shed 0 bases and J 0 bases; nucleotides not matched to a gene: 10. This CDR3 region has 18 residues. The germline gives CDR1 GTSNPN, CDR2 SVGIG (reference sequence). For the CDR3, the DNA is TGTGCCTGGAGTGTAGGGCAGGGGGCTCTGAATAGCAATCAGCCCCAGCATTTT. This sequence encodes CAWSVGQGALNSNQPQHF.

This chain uses TRBV7-3 with TRBJ2-7; 7 bases fit TRBD1. The CDR3 consists of 13 residues. Germline values: CDR1 SGHTA, CDR2 FQGTGA. Trimming took 5 bases from V and 5 from J; bases not matched to a gene: 6. Here the CDR3 reads CASSPGTAHEQYF. The CDR3 DNA follows: TGTGCCAGCAGCCCCGGGACAGCCCACGAGCAGTACTTC. The variable domain in full, with the rest retrieved from reference TRBV7-3 and TRBJ2-7, is GAGVSQTPSNKVTEKGKYVELRCDPISGHTALYWYRQSLGQGPEFLIYFQGTGAADDSGLPNDRFFAVRPEGSVSTLKIQRTERGDSAVYLCASSPGTAHEQYFGPGTRLTVT.

The chain links TRBV21-1 to TRBJ2-7; the table gives TRBD2 as D, unverified against the DNA. TRBV21-1 corresponds to a pseudogene. The CDR3 extends over 17 amino acids. The DNA of the CDR3 is TGTGCCAGCAGCAAAGACGGGCGGAGGCCCTTTACCTACGAGCAGTACTTC. Residues: CASSKDGRRPFTYEQYF.

This sequence joins TRBV30 and TRBJ1-5; possibly TRBD1 for D (5 bases). Germline CDR1 reads GTSNPN; CDR2 reads SVGIG (reference sequence). Trimming cost V 2 bases and J 0 bases, with 11 bases left between them. This CDR3 has 15 amino acids. CDR3 in amino acids: CAWSPTAYSNQPQHF. CDR3 sequence (DNA): TGTGCCTGGAGTCCGACAGCTTATAGCAATCAGCCCCAGCATTTT.

This clone occurred a few times. The chain uses TRBV11-2 and TRBJ2-1; D is perhaps TRBD2 (6 bases). V was shortened by 5 bases and J by 5 bases, with 16 bases between the two germline ends. Germline V gene lookup returns CDR1 SGHAT and CDR2 FQNNGV. The CDR3 is made up of 15 amino acids. CDR3 in amino acids: CASSPVWRRDNEQFF. CDR3 DNA: TGTGCCAGCAGCCCTGTATGGCGGAGGGACAATGAGCAGTTCTTC.